The present T cell receptor (beta chain) was sequenced within a study of T cells after posttransplantation cyclophosphamide. Cyclophosphamide on days +3 and +4 followed busulfan-fludarabine conditioning and a marrow graft. Clones were read by immunoSEQ multiplex PCR, and TCRdb kept only the in-frame ones, dropping some. In the table there are under 10,000 clones, approximately 82% of which are singletons. From germline, CDR1 is SGHTA and CDR2 FQGNSA. With 5 bases clipped from V and 3 bases from J, the junction kept 6 bases outside the gene matches. The CDR3 covers 15 residues. The chain uses TRBV7-2 and TRBJ2-3; TRBD1 matches at 9 bases. The TCR was taken from a female patient aged 40 to 50 who received an allogeneic stem cell transplant from a related donor, was CMV-positive, and had no GVHD. Some T cells may have come from the graft donor. The sequences come from PBMCs, collected 1,700 to 2,000 days after a stem cell transplant with posttransplant cyclophosphamide. The chain's CDR3 is CASSPRTGVTDTQYF. CDR3 coding DNA: TGTGCCAGCAGCCCCCGGACAGGGGTGACAGATACGCAGTATTTT.